This T cell receptor beta chain is from a study of technical replicates of blood from four donors. The data were produced by immunoSEQ multiplex PCR, yet TCRdb's version contains in-frame clones alone and is incomplete. This table holds around 79,000 clones, around 94% found once. Germline CDR1 and CDR2: SGHRS and YFSETQ. V lost 3 bases and J lost 3, with 10 bases in between. The CDR3 covers 13 residues. V gene TRBV5-1 combines with J gene TRBJ2-7, with D perhaps TRBD1 (6 bases). Sequencing used T cells isolated from PBMCs. This TCR derives from a human donor in good health. CDR3 DNA sequence: TGCGCCAGCAGCTGGGACAAAGACTACGAGCAGTACTTC. The encoded protein is CASSWDKDYEQYF.